Sequencing of this T cell receptor beta chain was carried out in a study of T cell responses to AZD1222 COVID-19 vaccine. Overall study results and limits: Seropositive at baseline were only a handful of AZD1222 recipients. Spike-specific TCR repertoires showed rising breadth and depth after two AZD1222 doses. No day 14 peak samples; only post-peak repertoires were characterized.

Libraries were prepared by immunoSEQ multiplex PCR; TCRdb keeps only in-frame clonotypes and omits some of them. Found here are roughly 180,000 clones, around 90% of them singletons; the top ten hold 1.5% to 2.5%. Trimming removed 0 bases at V and 7 bases at J, with 8 bases between. Germline V lookup: CDR1 GTSNPN, CDR2 SVGIG (reference sequence). The CDR3 covers 12 residues. A remark on this clone: Its antigen is currently unknown.

The receptor's source is an adult who received the AZD1222 COVID-19 vaccine. This specimen consisted of peripheral blood, obtained 28 days after the second AZD1222 dose. This rearrangement joins TRBV30 to TRBJ2-3; no definite D call. In nucleotides, the CDR3 is TGTGCCTGGAGTGTAGGTAAATATACGCAGTATTTT. Protein sequence: CAWSVGKYTQYF.